The clone carrying this TCR beta chain turned up a few times. The TCRbeta library was prepared with unique molecular identifiers. Using its own MiXCR run on the PCR reads, TCRdb lists one record per CDR3 protein. Of about 590,000 distinct CDR3 sequences listed, 10% to 15% are singletons. These data are taken from a study of T-cell reconstitution after alpha-beta-depleted transplantation in children. The CDR3 sequence is 17 residues long. The V gene is TRBV21-1, the J gene TRBJ2-4; TRBD2 was called by the table and not checked on the DNA. TRBV21-1 is annotated as a pseudogene. The receptor comes from a male patient younger than 18 who had a stem cell transplant for acute myeloid leukemia, so the T cells may come from the graft donor. This specimen was PBMCs, mostly from graft donor cells, taken 360 days after TCRalphabeta/CD19-depleted stem cell transplant. Here the CDR3 reads CASSKEGRLGAKNIQYF. DNA for the CDR3: TGTGCCAGCAGCAAAGAAGGGAGACTTGGTGCCAAAAACATTCAGTACTTC.